These 4 T cell receptor beta chains were sequenced from one sample in a study of preoperative IRX-2 immunotherapy in early breast cancer. Only in-frame clones appear in the TCRdb table, and some are missing; sequencing was by immunoSEQ multiplex PCR. The table has tens of thousands of clones, about 68% seen once. Treatment given: preoperative locoregional IRX-2 cytokine immunotherapy. The sample consisted of lymph node tissue, taken after IRX-2 immunotherapy. These receptors all stem from a human donor with breast cancer.

This clone was observed once. The rearrangement uses TRBV28 and TRBJ1-5; D call uncertain. The CDR3 contains 15 residues. Germline assignment: CDR1 MDHEN and CDR2 SYDVKM. V was pared by 3 bases and J by 2 bases, with 11 bases between. The CDR3 sequence: CASSFTGLGNQPQHF. The DNA for the CDR3 is TGTGCCAGCAGTTTTACTGGTTTAGGCAATCAGCCCCAGCATTTT.

About this clone itself: Mismatch with germline at one junction end may stem from a read error. The V gene is TRBV6-4, the J gene TRBJ1-4; 8 bases agree with TRBD1. CDR3 size: 14 residues. Germline CDR1 reads MRHNA; CDR2 reads SNTAGT. The CDR3 spells CASSYSGQGEKLFF. CDR3 in DNA: TGTGCCAGCAGTTACTCTGGACAGGGCGAAAAACTGTTTTTT.

This rearrangement joins TRBV7-7 to TRBJ1-1; 7 nucleotides line up with TRBD1. The ends lost 1 base at V and 1 base at J; junction bases unmatched: 3. Germline V gives CDR1 SSHAT, CDR2 FNYEAQ (reference sequence). The CDR3 length is 15 residues. CDR3 DNA: TGTGCCAGCAGCTTAGTCGCAGGGGGGAACACTGAAGCTTTCTTT. Translating gives CASSLVAGGNTEAFF.

The chain uses TRBV11-3 and TRBJ2-3; weak D call: TRBD1 (6 bases). With 6 bases removed from V and 1 base from J, the gap between germline ends came to 14 bases. The germline V gene has CDR1 SGHNT and CDR2 YENEEA. This CDR3 has 15 residues. DNA for the CDR3: TGTGCCAGCAGTCGAGGACAGACCGGCACAGATACGCAGTATTTT. This translates into CASSRGQTGTDTQYF.